This T cell receptor (beta chain) was identified during a study of blood T cells in healthy people across ages. CDR3 length: 15 amino acids. Germline trimming cut 6 bases from V and 4 bases from J; bases unmatched to any gene: 9. PCR was performed a second time for roughly 6 to 12 cycles using a sample-barcoded 5' primer and a J-beta primer mix. TCRdb reprocessed the 5' RACE reads with MiXCR, giving one entry per CDR3 protein. The sample has a few hundred thousand distinct CDR3 sequences, about 28% seen once. Separately, the same data were catalogued under a study of T cells of mothers and their children.

The TCR sequence derives from a boy aged 2 to 10 in good health. The rearrangement joins TRBV12-3 or TRBV12-4 to TRBJ1-2; 9 bases agree with TRBD1. Input material: blood. This chain's CDR3 is CASSRRTGEIYGYTF. For the CDR3, the DNA is TGTGCCAGCAGCCGGAGGACAGGGGAGATCTATGGCTACACCTTC.